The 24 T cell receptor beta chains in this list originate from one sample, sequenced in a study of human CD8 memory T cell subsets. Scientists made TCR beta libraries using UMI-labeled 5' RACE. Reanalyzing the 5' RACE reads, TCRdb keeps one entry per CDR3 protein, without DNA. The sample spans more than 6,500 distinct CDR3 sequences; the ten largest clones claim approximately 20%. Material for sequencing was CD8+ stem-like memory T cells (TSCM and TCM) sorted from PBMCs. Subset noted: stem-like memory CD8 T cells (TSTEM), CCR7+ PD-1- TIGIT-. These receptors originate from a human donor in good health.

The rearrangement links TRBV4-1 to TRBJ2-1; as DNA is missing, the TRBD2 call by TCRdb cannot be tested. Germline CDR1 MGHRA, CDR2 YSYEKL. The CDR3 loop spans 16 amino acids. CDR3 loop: CASSQGSGGAYNEQFF.

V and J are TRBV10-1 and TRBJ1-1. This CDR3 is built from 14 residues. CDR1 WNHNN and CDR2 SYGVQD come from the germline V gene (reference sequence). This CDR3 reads CASSESGPGTEAFF.

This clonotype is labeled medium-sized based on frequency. CDR3: CSLNPIEGEDEQYF. V is TRBV20-1 and J is TRBJ2-7; the D call from TCRdb, TRBD2, cannot be confirmed without DNA. CDR1 is DFQATT and CDR2 is SNEGSKA in the germline V gene (reference sequence). The CDR3 extends over 14 amino acids.

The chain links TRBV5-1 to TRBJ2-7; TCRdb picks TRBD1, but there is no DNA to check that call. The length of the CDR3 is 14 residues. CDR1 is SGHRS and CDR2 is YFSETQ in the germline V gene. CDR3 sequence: CASSLEAGIYEQYF.

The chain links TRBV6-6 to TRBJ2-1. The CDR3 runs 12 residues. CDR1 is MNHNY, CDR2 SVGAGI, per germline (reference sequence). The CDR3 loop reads CASSSPYNEQFF.

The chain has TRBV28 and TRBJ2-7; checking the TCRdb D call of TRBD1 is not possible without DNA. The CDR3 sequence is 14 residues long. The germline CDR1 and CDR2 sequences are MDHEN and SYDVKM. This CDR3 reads CASIKGTGINEQYF.

CDR3 sequence reads: CASSDDGTNTEAFF. The rearrangement links TRBV9 to TRBJ1-1. The CDR3 runs 14 residues. From germline, CDR1 is SGDLS and CDR2 YYNGEE.

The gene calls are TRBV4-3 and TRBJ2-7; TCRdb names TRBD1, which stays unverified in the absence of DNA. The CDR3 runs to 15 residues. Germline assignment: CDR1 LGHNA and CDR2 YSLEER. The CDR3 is CASSQEAGQGYEQYF.

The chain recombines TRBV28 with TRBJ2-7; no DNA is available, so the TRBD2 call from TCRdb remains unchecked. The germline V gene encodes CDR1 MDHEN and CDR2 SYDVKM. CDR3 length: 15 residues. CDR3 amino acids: CASSPFAGGTDEQYF.

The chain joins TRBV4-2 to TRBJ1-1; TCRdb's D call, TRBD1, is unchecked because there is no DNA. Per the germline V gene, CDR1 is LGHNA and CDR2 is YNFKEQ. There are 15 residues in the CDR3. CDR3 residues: CASQDPRVRGTEAFF.

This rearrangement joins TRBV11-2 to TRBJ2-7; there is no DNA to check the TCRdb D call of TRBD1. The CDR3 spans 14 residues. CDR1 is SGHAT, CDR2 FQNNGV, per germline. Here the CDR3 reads CASSLAAGAYEQYF.

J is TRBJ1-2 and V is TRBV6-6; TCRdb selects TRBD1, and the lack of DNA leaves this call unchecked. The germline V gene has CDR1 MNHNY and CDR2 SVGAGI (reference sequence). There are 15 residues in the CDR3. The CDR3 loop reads CASSHPDRERYGYTF.

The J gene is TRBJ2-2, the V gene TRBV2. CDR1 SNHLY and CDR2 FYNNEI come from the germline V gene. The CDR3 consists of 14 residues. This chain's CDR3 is CASRDGANTGELFF.

CDR3 amino acids: CASSITGAHQPQHF. The chain is built from TRBV19 and TRBJ1-5; without DNA, the TCRdb call of TRBD1 cannot be checked. Germline V gene data show CDR1 as LNHDA and CDR2 as SQIVND (reference sequence). The CDR3 consists of 14 residues.

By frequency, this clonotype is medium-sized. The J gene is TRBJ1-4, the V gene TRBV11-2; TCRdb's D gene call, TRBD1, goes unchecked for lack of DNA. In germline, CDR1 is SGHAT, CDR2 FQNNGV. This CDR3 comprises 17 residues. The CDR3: CASSLEGGSSSEEKLFF.

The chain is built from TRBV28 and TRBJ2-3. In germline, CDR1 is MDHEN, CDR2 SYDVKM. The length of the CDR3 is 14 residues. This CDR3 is CASSSLGSTDTQYF.

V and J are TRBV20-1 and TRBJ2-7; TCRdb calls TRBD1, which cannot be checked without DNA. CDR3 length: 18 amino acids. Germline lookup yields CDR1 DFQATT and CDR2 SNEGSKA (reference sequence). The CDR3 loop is CSARDHEFGDRVPYEQYF.

CDR3 residues: CASTRTSVFAGSYNEQFF. The gene calls are TRBV6-6 and TRBJ2-1; without DNA, the TCRdb call of TRBD2 cannot be checked. The CDR3 has 18 residues. In germline, CDR1 is MNHNY, CDR2 SVGAGI (reference sequence).

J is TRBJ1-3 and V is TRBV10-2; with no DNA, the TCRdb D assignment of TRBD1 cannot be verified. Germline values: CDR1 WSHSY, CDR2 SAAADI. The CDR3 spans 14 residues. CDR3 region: CASSDSAGGNTIYF.

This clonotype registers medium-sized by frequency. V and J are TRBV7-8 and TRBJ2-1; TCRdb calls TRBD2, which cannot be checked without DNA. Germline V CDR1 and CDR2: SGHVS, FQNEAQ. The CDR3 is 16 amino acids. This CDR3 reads CASSLFSGGAQNEQFF.

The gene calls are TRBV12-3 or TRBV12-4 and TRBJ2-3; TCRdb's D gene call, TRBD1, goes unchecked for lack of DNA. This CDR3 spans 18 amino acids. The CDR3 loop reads CASSSELGRDRKTDTQYF.

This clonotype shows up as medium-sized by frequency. Here the CDR3 reads CASSALGRGRAEAFF. The chain employs TRBV7-2 and TRBJ1-1; as DNA is missing, the TRBD1 call by TCRdb cannot be tested. This CDR3 contains 15 residues. Germline V gene lookup returns CDR1 SGHTA and CDR2 FQGNSA.

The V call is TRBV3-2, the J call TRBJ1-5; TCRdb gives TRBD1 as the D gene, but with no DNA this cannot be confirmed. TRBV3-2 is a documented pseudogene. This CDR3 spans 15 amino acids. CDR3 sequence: CASSPATGVYQPQHF.

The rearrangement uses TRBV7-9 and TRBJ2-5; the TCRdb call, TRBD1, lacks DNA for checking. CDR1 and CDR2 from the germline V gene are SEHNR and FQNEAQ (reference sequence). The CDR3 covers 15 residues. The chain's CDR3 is CASSSRDRGRETQYF.